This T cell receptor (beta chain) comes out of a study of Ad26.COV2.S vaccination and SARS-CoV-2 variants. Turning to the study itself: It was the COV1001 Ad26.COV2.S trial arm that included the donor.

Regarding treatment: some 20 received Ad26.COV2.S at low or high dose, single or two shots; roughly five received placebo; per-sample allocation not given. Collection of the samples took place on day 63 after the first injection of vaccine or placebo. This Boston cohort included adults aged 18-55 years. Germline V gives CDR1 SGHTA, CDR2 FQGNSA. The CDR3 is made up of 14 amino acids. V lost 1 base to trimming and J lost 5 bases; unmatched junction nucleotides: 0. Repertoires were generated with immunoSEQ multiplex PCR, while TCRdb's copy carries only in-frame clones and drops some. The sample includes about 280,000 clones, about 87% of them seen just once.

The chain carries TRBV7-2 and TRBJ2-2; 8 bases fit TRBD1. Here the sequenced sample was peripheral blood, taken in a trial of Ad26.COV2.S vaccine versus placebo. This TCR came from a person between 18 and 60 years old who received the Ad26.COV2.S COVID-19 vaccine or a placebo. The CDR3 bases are TGTGCCAGCAGCTTAGGGACAGGGACCGGGGAGCTGTTTTTT. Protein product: CASSLGTGTGELFF.